These T cell receptor beta chains were read from a single sample in a study of T-cell reconstitution after alpha-beta-depleted transplantation in children. Each CDR3 protein is one row after TCRdb ran MiXCR on the PCR reads. The table shows about 690,000 distinct CDR3 sequences, with 16% occurring only once. This sample comprised PBMCs from the stem cell graft donor, obtained from the stem cell graft. The receptors were sampled from a human donor who donated a stem cell graft to a child with acute myeloid leukemia. Each CDR3 is given with its conserved first and last residue. D genes are given only for firm matches. The listing skips clone size in some rows; elsewhere it reads once, few, many or a size class.

-,many,TRBV12-3/TRBV12-4,TRBJ2-1,TGTGCCAGCAGTTTCGGGAGCTCCTACAATGAGCAGTTCTTC,CASSFGSSYNEQFF
-,-,TRBV20-1,TRBJ1-4,TGCTGTGCTAGAATTCTGGGCCGGCTCCTCAATGAAAAACTGTTTTTT,CCARILGRLLNEKLFF
TRBD1,-,TRBV10-3,TRBJ2-3,TGTGCCATCACCGACTCCGGGACAGGGAGAAGAAGGGATACGCAGTATTTT,CAITDSGTGRRRDTQYF
-,few,TRBV5-5,TRBJ1-5,TGTGCCAGCAGCTTTGAACAGGGCAAACAGCCCCAGCATTTT,CASSFEQGKQPQHF
TRBD1,many,TRBV5-1,TRBJ2-1,TGCGCCAGCCACCTCGCGGGACAGGGATACAACAATGAGCAGTTCTTC,CASHLAGQGYNNEQFF
-,many,TRBV7-2,TRBJ2-2,TGTGCCAGCAGCTTAGGCCTGAACACCGGGGAGCTGTTTTTT,CASSLGLNTGELFF
-,-,TRBV7-6,TRBJ2-3,TGTGCCAGCAGCCAGGGACCCTTAGGGGATACGCAGTATTTT,CASSQGPLGDTQYF
-,many,TRBV20-1,TRBJ1-5,TGCAGTGCTAGGAGATCTAATAGCAATCAGCCCCAGCATTTT,CSARRSNSNQPQHF
-,-,TRBV7-9,TRBJ2-3,TGTGCCAGCAGCTTAGCGACGGCAGGGGTTGGGGATACGCAGTATTTT,CASSLATAGVGDTQYF
TRBD2,many,TRBV20-1,TRBJ2-1,TGCAGTGCTAGAGATCGGAGGACTAGCAATGAGCAGTTCTTC,CSARDRRTSNEQFF
TRBD2,many,TRBV20-1,TRBJ2-7,TGCAGTGCCCTCGCAGCGGGGGGCCGCTCCTACGAGCAGTACTTC,CSALAAGGRSYEQYF
-,many,TRBV29-1,TRBJ2-5,TGCAGCGGACAAAAAGAGACCCAGTACTTC,CSGQKETQYF
TRBD1,-,TRBV4-3,TRBJ2-7,TGCGCCAGCAGCCAAGCCCGGACAGGCTCCTACGAGCAGTACTTC,CASSQARTGSYEQYF
-,many,TRBV10-3,TRBJ2-3,TGTGCCATCAGTGAGCCGGACCGGGGAGCAGATACGCAGTATTTT,CAISEPDRGADTQYF
-,many,TRBV10-3,TRBJ2-1,TGTGCCATCAGTGAGTCTTATAGCTACAATGAGCAGTTCTTC,CAISESYSYNEQFF
-,many,TRBV20-1,TRBJ2-7,TGCAGTGCTAGAGATTTACAGAGCTCCTACGAGCAGTACTTC,CSARDLQSSYEQYF
TRBD2,-,TRBV24-1,TRBJ2-1,TGTGCCACCAGTGATCTCAGCGGGGGGCCCTACAATGAGCAGTTCTTC,CATSDLSGGPYNEQFF
-,many,TRBV29-1,TRBJ1-5,TGCAGCGTTGGCGCAGGGACCCCCAATCAGCCCCAGCATTTT,CSVGAGTPNQPQHF
-,many,TRBV29-1,TRBJ1-2,TGCAGCGTTGCCCGAACTCTCGGCTATGGCTACACCTTC,CSVARTLGYGYTF
-,-,TRBV7-2,TRBJ1-1,TGTGCCAGCAGCGCCCCCCGGCTTATGAACACTGAAGCTTTCTTT,CASSAPRLMNTEAFF
-,few,TRBV12-3/TRBV12-4,TRBJ1-2,TGTGCCAGCAGTTTCGGGGGGCTGGATGGCTACACCTTC,CASSFGGLDGYTF
-,-,TRBV7-9,TRBJ2-5,TGTGCCAGCAGCTTGGTTGTGGTGGCGAAGGAGACCCAGTACTTC,CASSLVVVAKETQYF
-,-,TRBV12-3/TRBV12-4,TRBJ2-1,TGTGCCAGCAGTTCATACCGGGGCTCTAAAAATGAGCAGTTCTTC,CASSSYRGSKNEQFF
-,many,TRBV20-1,TRBJ1-1,TGCAGTGCAAAGGGACCCAAGAACACTGAAGCTTTCTTT,CSAKGPKNTEAFF
TRBD2,many,TRBV29-1,TRBJ2-1,TGCAGCGTGGGGGAGGGCCCCTCCTACAATGAGCAGTTCTTC,CSVGEGPSYNEQFF
-,few,TRBV5-1,TRBJ2-7,TGCGCCAGCAGCCTGGAGGTCAGGGCATCCTACGAGCAGTACTTC,CASSLEVRASYEQYF
-,few,TRBV11-2,TRBJ2-5,TGTGCCAGCAGCTCTTCCCGGGAGAACATACTCCAAGAGACCCAGTACTTC,CASSSSRENILQETQYF
TRBD1,few,TRBV5-5,TRBJ1-2,TGTGCCAGCAGTCTCGCTTGGGACAGCGACTATGGCTACACCTTC,CASSLAWDSDYGYTF
-,many,TRBV12-3/TRBV12-4,TRBJ1-3,TGTGCCAGCAGTTTAGAGCTCTCTGGAAACACCATATATTTT,CASSLELSGNTIYF
-,-,TRBV5-1,TRBJ1-6,TGCGCCAGCAGCTTCGATGTCGGCAGGACCTATAATTCACCCCTCCACTTT,CASSFDVGRTYNSPLHF
TRBD2,many,TRBV20-1,TRBJ2-3,TGCAGTGCAGGGGTTAGCGGGGGGCTTAGCACAGATACGCAGTATTTT,CSAGVSGGLSTDTQYF
-,-,TRBV7-9,TRBJ2-1,TGTGCCAGCAGCCAATACGGGGCGGACAATGAGCAGTTCTTC,CASSQYGADNEQFF
-,many,TRBV7-2,TRBJ1-3,TGTGCCAGCAGCTACCAAGGAACTGGAAACACCATATATTTT,CASSYQGTGNTIYF
TRBD1,few,TRBV24-1,TRBJ2-1,TGTGCCACCAGTGGTCCGGGACAGGGGTATGAGCAGTTCTTC,CATSGPGQGYEQFF
-,few,TRBV4-2,TRBJ1-5,TGTGCCAGCAGCCGAGAAGGGGATCTCAATCAGCCCCAGCATTTT,CASSREGDLNQPQHF
TRBD1,many,TRBV12-3/TRBV12-4,TRBJ2-5,TGTGCCAGCAGTTCGACAGGGGCTGGTGAGACCCAGTACTTC,CASSSTGAGETQYF
-,few,TRBV5-1,TRBJ1-4,TGCGCCAGCAGCTTAATGGGGACTTTAGGCGAAAAACTGTTTTTT,CASSLMGTLGEKLFF
-,many,TRBV7-6,TRBJ2-2,TGTGCCAGCAGCGAAGGGGCGGCCGGGGAGCTGTTTTTT,CASSEGAAGELFF
-,few,TRBV20-1,TRBJ2-2,TGCAGTGCTCGGTGGACGAACACCGGGGAGCTGTTTTTT,CSARWTNTGELFF
-,-,TRBV7-8,TRBJ1-4,TGTGCCAGCAGCCGCACACGGATTGGGCAACTAGGTGAAAAACTGTTTTTT,CASSRTRIGQLGEKLFF
TRBD2,many,TRBV6-4,TRBJ2-3,TGTGCCAGCAGTGTTCTAGCGGGGGGCCCAGATACGCAGTATTTT,CASSVLAGGPDTQYF
TRBD1,-,TRBV20-1,TRBJ1-5,TGCAGTGCCTCACCCCAGGGACAGTCCCAGCATTTT,CSASPQGQSQHF
-,many,TRBV20-1,TRBJ2-5,TGCAGTGCTAGCAGCAGGGAGACCCAGTACTTC,CSASSRETQYF
-,many,TRBV20-1,TRBJ2-5,TGCAGTGCCCTAGGTAGCAGGATGTTCCAAGAGACCCAGTACTTC,CSALGSRMFQETQYF
-,many,TRBV10-3,TRBJ2-5,TGTGCCATCAGTGACGGAAGCAGGGGAGAGACCCAGTACTTC,CAISDGSRGETQYF
-,many,TRBV12-3/TRBV12-4,TRBJ1-1,TGTGCCAGCAGTTCTCAGCCAGGGATGAACACTGAAGCTTTCTTT,CASSSQPGMNTEAFF
-,many,TRBV27,TRBJ2-3,TGTGCCAGCAGTCCGGACTATCAGACGCAGTATTTT,CASSPDYQTQYF
-,once,TRBV6-5,TRBJ2-3,TGTGCCAGCAGTTACTCGATAGGCGGATCGCCAGATACGCAGTATTTT,CASSYSIGGSPDTQYF
-,-,TRBV20-1,TRBJ2-2,TGCAGTGCAGATACAGAGTCCGGGGAGCTGTTTTTT,CSADTESGELFF
TRBD2,many,TRBV6-4,TRBJ2-1,TGTGCCAGCAGTGTGAATAGCGGGGCCAAAAATGAGCAGTTCTTC,CASSVNSGAKNEQFF
-,few,TRBV12-3/TRBV12-4,TRBJ1-2,TGTGCCAGCAGTTTAGCAGGCTCAGACTATGGCTACACCTTC,CASSLAGSDYGYTF
-,many,TRBV11-2,TRBJ2-7,TGTGCCAGCAGCTGGGCTTACGAGCAGTACTTC,CASSWAYEQYF
-,few,TRBV7-2,TRBJ2-1,TGTGCCAGCAGCTCTCGGGCCCCACCCAATGAGCAGTTCTTC,CASSSRAPPNEQFF
-,-,TRBV5-1,TRBJ2-2,TGCGCCAGCAGCTTGGCAACAGGGATGAGAATCGGGGAGCTGTTTTTT,CASSLATGMRIGELFF
-,-,TRBV9,TRBJ1-3,TGTGCCAGCAGCGAGGGCTCTGGAAACACCATATATTTT,CASSEGSGNTIYF